This T cell receptor beta chain was profiled in a study of blood T cell repertoires in COVID-19. This table comes from immunoSEQ multiplex PCR, and its TCRdb copy is limited to in-frame clones, with some not included. Of roughly 290,000 clones detected, around 87% appear once; the ten largest clones hold roughly 8%. The CDR3 spans 14 residues. J lost 7 bases, V lost 5 bases, and 4 bases had no gene match. Per the germline V gene, CDR1 is LGHDT and CDR2 is YNNKEL (reference sequence). The source material was peripheral blood. The chain carries TRBV3-1 (or the pseudogene TRBV3-2) and TRBJ1-4, with 10 bases fitting TRBD1. This TCR derives from a woman aged 45-59 years who had recovered from COVID-19. CDR3 residues: CASSYGTGVEKLFF. The CDR3, as DNA: TGTGCCAGCAGCTATGGGACAGGGGTTGAAAAACTGTTTTTT.